The 9 T cell receptor beta chains listed next were all sequenced from one sample in a study of T-cell memory formation after mild COVID-19. TCRdb recomputed calls from the 5' RACE reads with MiXCR, one row per CDR3 protein. Seen here are under 250,000 distinct CDR3 sequences, about 16% observed once, and the top ten hold less than 2.5%. Sample: PBMCs or a T cell subset sorted from them (not recorded which). These TCRs come from an adult woman who had mild COVID-19 (a few samples of this study predate the infection). Cell type and time point are not known.

The chain carries TRBV7-9 and TRBJ1-1; D is ambiguous. This CDR3 spans 12 amino acids. V was pared by 5 bases and J by 9 bases, with 13 bases between. The germline V gene encodes CDR1 SEHNR and CDR2 FQNEAQ (reference sequence). The DNA of the CDR3 is TGTGCCAGCAGCCAGACTGACCCGAAAGCTTTCTTT. Its translation is CASSQTDPKAFF.

The J gene is TRBJ1-2, the V gene TRBV25-1; D ambiguous. There are 14 residues in the CDR3. Germline loops: CDR1 MGHDK, CDR2 SYGVNS. Trimming stripped 2 bases from V and 3 bases from J, with 10 bases between. CDR3 region: CASSEEDGHYGYTF. CDR3 in DNA: TGTGCCAGCAGTGAAGAGGACGGTCACTATGGCTACACCTTC.

This clonotype was seen a handful of times. This chain links TRBV7-9 with TRBJ2-7, with D possibly TRBD2 on 5 matching bases. The CDR3 length is 13 residues. V was clipped by 1 base and J by 6 bases, with 10 bases between them. Germline CDR1 reads SEHNR; CDR2 reads FQNEAQ (reference sequence). CDR3 sequence: CASSLESGSEQYF. The DNA for the CDR3 is TGTGCCAGCAGCTTAGAATCGGGGTCCGAGCAGTACTTC.

This clonotype was recorded a few times. The genes are TRBV29-1 and TRBJ1-1, with D unresolved. The CDR3 covers 13 residues. In germline, CDR1 is SQVTM, CDR2 ANQGSEA. Trimming cost V 4 bases and J 4 bases, with 13 bases left between them. The CDR3 region is CSVVAGGVTEAFF. As DNA, the CDR3 is TGCAGCGTTGTCGCGGGTGGGGTCACTGAAGCTTTCTTT.

V is TRBV6-5 and J is TRBJ1-1; D gene unclear. Trimming removed 4 bases at V and 1 base at J, with 13 bases between. This CDR3 spans 15 amino acids. Germline CDR1 and CDR2: MNHEY and SVGAGI. CDR3 nucleotide sequence: TGTGCCAGCAGTTTCTCTCGACTGACGAACACTGAAGCTTTCTTT. The encoded protein is CASSFSRLTNTEAFF.

The chain joins TRBV2 to TRBJ2-7, with D maybe TRBD2 (6 bases). Looked up from germline, CDR1 is SNHLY and CDR2 is FYNNEI. V was trimmed by 6 bases and J by 0 bases, leaving 15 bases between them. This CDR3 spans 15 amino acids. The CDR3 sequence: CASRRVADSSYEQYF. CDR3 DNA: TGTGCCAGCAGACGGGTAGCGGATTCCTCCTACGAGCAGTACTTC. Together with reference TRBV2 and TRBJ2-7, the CDR3 gives the full variable domain: EPEVTQTPSHQVTQMGQEVILRCVPISNHLYFYWYRQILGQKVEFLVSFYNNEISEKSEIFDDQFSVERPDGSNFTLKIRSTKLEDSAMYFCASRRVADSSYEQYFGPGTRLTVT.

This chain links TRBV3-1 with TRBJ1-2, with no clear D. This CDR3 has 14 amino acids. V was trimmed by 4 bases and J by 4 bases, leaving 13 bases between them. CDR1 is LGHDT and CDR2 is YNNKEL in the germline V gene (reference sequence). CDR3 sequence: CASSPLGSSYGYTF. CDR3 DNA sequence: TGTGCCAGCAGCCCTCTGGGGAGCAGCTATGGCTACACCTTC.

This clonotype was observed a handful of times. This rearrangement joins TRBV15 to TRBJ2-2; D might be TRBD1 (6 bases). Germline CDR1 LNHNV, CDR2 YYDKDF (reference sequence). V was shortened by 0 bases and J by 1 base, with 9 bases between the two germline ends. The CDR3 has 16 amino acids. Here the CDR3 DNA reads TGTGCCACCAGCAGAGATAGGACAGTGAACACCGGGGAGCTGTTTTTT. It yields the protein CATSRDRTVNTGELFF.

The rearrangement uses TRBV5-1 and TRBJ2-1, with D unclear. The CDR3 consists of 15 residues. Trimming removed 4 bases at V and 7 bases at J, with 18 bases between. Germline-derived CDR1 and CDR2 are SGHRS and YFSETQ. CDR3 amino acids: CASSPEARRLNEQFF. The DNA for the CDR3 is TGCGCCAGCAGCCCCGAGGCCAGGCGGCTTAATGAGCAGTTCTTC.